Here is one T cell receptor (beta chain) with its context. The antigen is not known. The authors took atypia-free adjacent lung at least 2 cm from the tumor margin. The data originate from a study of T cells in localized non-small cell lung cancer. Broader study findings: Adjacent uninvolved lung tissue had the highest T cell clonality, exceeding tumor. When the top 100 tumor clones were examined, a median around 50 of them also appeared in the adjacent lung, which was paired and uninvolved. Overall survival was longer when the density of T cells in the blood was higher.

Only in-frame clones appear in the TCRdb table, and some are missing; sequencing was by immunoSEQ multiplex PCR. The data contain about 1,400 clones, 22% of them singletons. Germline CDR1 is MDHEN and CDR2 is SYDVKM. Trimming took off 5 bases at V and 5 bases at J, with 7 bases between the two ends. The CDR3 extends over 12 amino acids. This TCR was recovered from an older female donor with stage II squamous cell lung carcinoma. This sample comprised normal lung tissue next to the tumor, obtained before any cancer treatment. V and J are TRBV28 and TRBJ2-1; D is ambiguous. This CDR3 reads CASSLPNNEQFF. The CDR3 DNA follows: TGTGCCAGCAGTCTTCCTAACAATGAGCAGTTCTTC.